The TCR beta chain under discussion was sequenced for a study of blood T cell repertoires in COVID-19. Study-wide context: Samples of COVID-19 (acute and convalescent) were obtained from the United States, Italy and Spain. Sources were T cells, B-cell-depleted T cells, or PBMCs; the material itself was cDNA or gDNA.

The length of the CDR3 is 14 residues. V lost 5 bases and J lost 2; bases outside the gene matches: 5. Germline lookup yields CDR1 MDHEN and CDR2 SYDVKM. In the original processing: Amplification with reference gene primers provided the estimates of nucleated cell counts. Sequencing was performed with immunoSEQ multiplex PCR; in TCRdb, only in-frame clones are kept and a portion is missing. V and J calls and clone size are those listed in that table; D and trimming were worked out from the DNA. The sample gives around 200,000 clones, 87% of which show up once; about 6% is in the top ten. This TCR derives from a man in his 60s who had recovered from COVID-19. Material: peripheral blood. The chain is built from TRBV28 and TRBJ1-2, with 7 nucleotides matching TRBD1. The CDR3 is CASSVDRVNYGYTF. The CDR3 region has the DNA TGTGCCAGCAGTGTTGACAGGGTAAACTATGGCTACACCTTC.